The 3 T cell receptor beta chains listed next were all sequenced from one sample in a study of graft-versus-host responses after intestinal transplantation. The authors seeded roughly 200,000 CFSE-labeled responder cells together with roughly 200,000 irradiated stimulator cells tagged with violet dye. Sequencing was performed with immunoSEQ multiplex PCR; in TCRdb, only in-frame clones are kept and a portion is missing. The repertoire includes roughly 6,900 clones, roughly a quarter of them detected once, and approximately 5.7% sits in the top ten. This material consisted of alloreactive CD8+ T cells from a mixed lymphocyte reaction culture, taken before transplantation. Subset given: CFSE-low proliferating T cells sorted from approximately 6-day pre-transplant mixed lymphocyte reaction (GvH or HvG direction). The origin of the receptors is a human patient who was an organ donor for intestinal transplantation.

V gene TRBV7-8 combines with J gene TRBJ2-1; no firm D call. The V and J ends lost 2 bases and 8 bases respectively, with 10 bases between them. This CDR3 spans 13 amino acids. CDR1 and CDR2 (germline): SGHVS, FQNEAQ. The CDR3 protein is CASSLMVGYEQFF. As DNA, the CDR3 is TGTGCCAGCAGCTTAATGGTTGGGTATGAGCAGTTCTTC. The full variable domain, in which reference TRBV7-8 and TRBJ2-1 provide the parts outside the CDR3, is GAGVSQSPRYKVAKRGQDVALRCDPISGHVSLFWYQQALGQGPEFLTYFQNEAQLDKSGLPSDRFFAERPEGSVSTLKIQRTQQEDSAVYLCASSLMVGYEQFFGPGTRLTVL.

The chain links TRBV11-1 to TRBJ2-3, with 7 bases fitting TRBD2. The CDR3 spans 13 residues. CDR1 and CDR2 from the germline V gene are SGHAT and FQDESV (reference sequence). V lost 1 base, J lost 13 bases, and 8 bases stayed unmatched. The CDR3 sequence: CASSLGGRGVEYF. In DNA form, the CDR3 reads TGTGCCAGCAGCTTAGGGGGGAGGGGTGTTGAGTATTTT.

The chain carries TRBV6-1 and TRBJ1-4; 9 nucleotides agree with TRBD1. The CDR3 loop spans 13 amino acids. Germline V gene data show CDR1 as MNHNS and CDR2 as SASEGT. With V trimmed by 7 bases and J by 6 bases, 3 bases remained unmatched. The CDR3 loop is CASKTGGDEKLFF. The DNA for the CDR3 is TGTGCCAGCAAAACAGGGGGCGATGAAAAACTGTTTTTT.